This TCR beta chain was recorded in a study of CD8 T cells in Susac syndrome. The V gene's germline CDR1 is SEHNR and CDR2 FQNEAQ (reference sequence). The CDR3 covers 14 residues. Trimming shortened V by 1 base and J by 0 bases, and 7 bases separated the two germline ends. When the RNA was reverse transcribed, random hexamers were used with an input of roughly 0.45 to 1 ug. MiXCR, run by TCRdb on the immunoSEQ multiplex PCR reads, gives a single entry per CDR3 protein. The sample holds roughly 44,000 distinct CDR3 sequences, roughly 93% seen once. The chain couples TRBV7-9 to TRBJ2-7; the D gene is possibly TRBD1 (5 bases). This clonotype originated in a human donor in good health. The source material was CD8+ T cells from PBMCs. As DNA, the CDR3 is TGTGCCAGCAGCTTAGTAGACAGCTCCTACGAGCAGTACTTC. Amino acids: CASSLVDSSYEQYF.